There are many counts of the clone carrying this T cell receptor (beta chain). Its antigen is not known. This entry comes from a study of T cell repertoires in cytomegalovirus infection. Study information: CMV infection plus the matching HLA type was flagged by public TCR beta signatures. Study observations and caveats: The ex vivo response showed dominance by HLA-C-restricted CMV-specific TCR beta clonotypes.

Via MiXCR, TCRdb re-called the reads, giving one row per CDR3 protein. The sample lists about 260,000 distinct CDR3 sequences; approximately 9.2% were seen once. This CDR3 contains 14 residues. Per the germline V gene, CDR1 is SGHTA and CDR2 is FQGNSA. V was cut by 3 bases and J by 7 bases, with 12 bases left in between. Sequences were obtained from PBMCs. This chain links TRBV7-2 with TRBJ1-4; D is undetermined. This sequence originates from a human donor in good health (CMV status not recorded). Some clones in this sample may be carry-over from other donors' samples. CDR3 nucleotide sequence: TGTGCCAGCAGCTTGGCGAACAGAATTGAAAAACTGTTTTTT. Translated: CASSLANRIEKLFF.